A single T cell receptor (beta chain) is shown here with its context. Its antigen remains unidentified. The entry originates in a study of response to subunit inactivated influenza vaccine. General study results and limits: That few new T cells are recruited by each seasonal influenza vaccination was the authors' suggestion.

Germline trimming cut 4 bases from V and 7 bases from J; bases unmatched to any gene: 9. Germline CDR1 is SGHRS and CDR2 is YFSETQ. The CDR3 totals 15 residues. Using its own MiXCR run on the RT-PCR reads, TCRdb lists one record per CDR3 protein. Here the sample spans hundreds of thousands of distinct CDR3 sequences, around 8% being singletons. The sequencing used PBMCs from blood, collected roughly 24 months after vaccination. The rearrangement links TRBV5-1 to TRBJ2-1; 9 bases are a match to TRBD1. The clonotype comes from a man aged 45 to 70 who received an inactivated influenza vaccine. The CDR3 sequence is CASSDRDRALNEQFF. CDR3 nucleotide sequence: TGCGCCAGCAGCGACCGGGACAGGGCCCTGAATGAGCAGTTCTTC. The whole variable domain, remainder taken from reference TRBV5-1 and TRBJ2-1, is KAGVTQTPRYLIKTRGQQVTLSCSPISGHRSVSWYQQTPGQGLQFLFEYFSETQRNKGNFPGRFSGRQFSNSRSEMNVSTLELGDSALYLCASSDRDRALNEQFFGPGTRLTVL.